This T cell receptor beta chain was recorded in a study of OX40 agonist ivuxolimab in advanced cancers. Unmatched junction bases numbered 9, after V lost 10 bases and J lost 7 bases. Germline CDR1 and CDR2: MDHEN and SYDVKM. There are 13 residues in the CDR3. The study sampled blood at baseline, cycle 4 day 1, and cycle 7 day 1. Clones were read by immunoSEQ multiplex PCR, and TCRdb kept only the in-frame ones, dropping some. The repertoire holds tens of thousands of clones, with around four fifths as singletons. The sequencing used CD4+ or CD8+ T cells sorted from blood, collected in a trial of the OX40 agonist ivuxolimab. V is TRBV28 and J is TRBJ2-1; 8 positions match TRBD2. The origin of this receptor is an adult with an advanced solid tumor such as melanoma, head and neck, liver or kidney cancer. Here the CDR3 DNA reads TGTGCCACCACTAGCGGTCCTGGGAATGAGCAGTTCTTC. It translates to CATTSGPGNEQFF.